This TCR beta chain was documented in a study of tumor and adjacent non-tumor tissue in lung cancer. Findings and caveats of the study: TCR diversity was significantly greater in tumor than normal lung tissue.

This sample's RNA came from whole unsorted tissue. The V and J ends lost 7 bases and 6 bases, in that order; junction bases with no gene match: 8. The CDR3 sequence is 13 residues long. This clonotype rates as medium-sized. No antigen is known for it. The library came from three nested PCR rounds adapted from ARM-PCR protocols. TCRdb reprocessed the multiplex PCR reads with MiXCR, giving one entry per CDR3 protein. The repertoire holds some 120,000 distinct CDR3 sequences, with roughly 67% as singletons. The sample consisted of lung tumor tissue. This chain uses TRBV12-3 or TRBV12-4 with TRBJ2-7; 8 bases align to TRBD1. This clonotype was sampled from a man aged 30 to 39 with non-small cell lung cancer. CDR3 bases: TGTGCCAGCACTTGGACAGGGTCGGGCGAGCAGTACTTC. This gives the protein CASTWTGSGEQYF.